Included here is one T cell receptor (beta chain) sequence, with context. The antigen is unknown. The data stem from a study of blood T cells in healthy people across ages. The wider study: Template switching retrieved approximately one barcoded beta molecule for each two T cells.

From germline, CDR1 is SGDLS and CDR2 YYNGEE. The CDR3 length is 14 residues. Losses at the gene ends were 3 bases for V and 5 bases for J; bases not matched to a gene: 5. It was with a sample-barcoded 5' primer and a J-beta primer mix that a second PCR of roughly 7 to 11 cycles was run. Every cDNA was tagged by a template-switch adaptor with 12 random nucleotides. TCRdb re-called the 5' RACE reads through MiXCR, storing one row per CDR3 protein. The table has 1.5 million to 2 million distinct CDR3 sequences, 40% to 55% seen once. The sample providers were healthy Caucasian people from Russia, aged roughly 6 to 90. Findings of the study overall: Older individuals had lower TCR beta diversity per million T cells (the decline was roughly linear).

The sequenced sample consisted of blood. The TCR comes from a woman between 35 and 50 years old in good health. The V gene is TRBV9, the J gene TRBJ1-1; 9 bases fit TRBD1. Here the CDR3 DNA reads TGTGCCAGCAGCGCAGAGGACAGGGGAACTGAAGCTTTCTTT. Amino acids: CASSAEDRGTEAFF. Full variable domain (missing parts from reference TRBV9 and TRBJ1-1): DSGVTQTPKHLITATGQRVTLRCSPRSGDLSVYWYQQSLDQGLQFLIQYYNGEERAKGNILERFSAQQFPDLHSELNLSSLELGDSALYFCASSAEDRGTEAFFGQGTRLTVV.